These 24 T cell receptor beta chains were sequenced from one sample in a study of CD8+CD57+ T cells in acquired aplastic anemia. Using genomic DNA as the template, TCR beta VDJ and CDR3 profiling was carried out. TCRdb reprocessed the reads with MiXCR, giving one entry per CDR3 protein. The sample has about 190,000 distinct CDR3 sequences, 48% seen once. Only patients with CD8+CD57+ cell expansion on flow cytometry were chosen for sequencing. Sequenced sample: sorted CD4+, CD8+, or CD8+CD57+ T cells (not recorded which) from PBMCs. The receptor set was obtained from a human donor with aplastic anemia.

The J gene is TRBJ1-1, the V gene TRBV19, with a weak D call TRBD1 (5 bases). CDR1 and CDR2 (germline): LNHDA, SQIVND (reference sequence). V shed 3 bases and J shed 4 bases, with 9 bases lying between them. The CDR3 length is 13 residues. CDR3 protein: CASSIGQGTEAFF. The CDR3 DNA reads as TGTGCCAGTAGTATCGGACAAGGCACTGAAGCTTTCTTT.

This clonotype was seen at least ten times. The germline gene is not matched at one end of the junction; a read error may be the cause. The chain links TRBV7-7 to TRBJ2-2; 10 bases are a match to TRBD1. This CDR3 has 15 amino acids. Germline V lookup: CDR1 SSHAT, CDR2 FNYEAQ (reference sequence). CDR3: CASSAGTGDGGELFF. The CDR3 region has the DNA TGTGCTAGCAGCGCCGGGACAGGGGATGGCGGGGAGCTGTTTTTT.

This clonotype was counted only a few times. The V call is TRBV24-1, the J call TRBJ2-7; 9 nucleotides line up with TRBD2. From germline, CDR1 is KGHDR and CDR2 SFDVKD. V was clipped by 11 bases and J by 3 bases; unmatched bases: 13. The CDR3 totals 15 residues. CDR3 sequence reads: CANLLAGSGDYEQYF. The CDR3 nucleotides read TGTGCCAACCTACTAGCGGGTTCGGGGGACTACGAGCAGTACTTC.

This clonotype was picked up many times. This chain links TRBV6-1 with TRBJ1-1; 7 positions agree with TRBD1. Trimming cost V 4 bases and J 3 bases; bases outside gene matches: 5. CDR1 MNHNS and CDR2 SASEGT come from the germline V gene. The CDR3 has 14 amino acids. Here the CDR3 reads CASSVTGDDTEAFF. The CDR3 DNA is TGTGCCAGCAGTGTAACAGGGGATGACACTGAAGCTTTCTTT.

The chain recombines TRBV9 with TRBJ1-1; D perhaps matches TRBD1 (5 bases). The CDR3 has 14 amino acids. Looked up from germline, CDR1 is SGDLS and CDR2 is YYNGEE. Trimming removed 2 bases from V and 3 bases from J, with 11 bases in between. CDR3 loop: CASSVEAGHTEAFF. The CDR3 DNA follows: TGTGCCAGCAGCGTCGAGGCAGGGCACACTGAAGCTTTCTTT.

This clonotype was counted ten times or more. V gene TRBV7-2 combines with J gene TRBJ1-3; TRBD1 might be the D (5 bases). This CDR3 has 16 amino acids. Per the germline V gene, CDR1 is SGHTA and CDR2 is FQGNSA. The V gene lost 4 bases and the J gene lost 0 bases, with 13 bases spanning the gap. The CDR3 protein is CASSYFRAGSGNTIYF. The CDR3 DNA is TGTGCCAGCAGCTACTTCAGGGCTGGCTCTGGAAACACCATATATTTT.

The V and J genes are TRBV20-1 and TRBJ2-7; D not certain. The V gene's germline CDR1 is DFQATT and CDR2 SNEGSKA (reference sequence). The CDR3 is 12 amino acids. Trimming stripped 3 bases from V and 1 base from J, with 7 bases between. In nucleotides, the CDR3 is TGCAGTGCTAGCCAGTTGTCCTACGAGCAGTACTTC. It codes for CSASQLSYEQYF.

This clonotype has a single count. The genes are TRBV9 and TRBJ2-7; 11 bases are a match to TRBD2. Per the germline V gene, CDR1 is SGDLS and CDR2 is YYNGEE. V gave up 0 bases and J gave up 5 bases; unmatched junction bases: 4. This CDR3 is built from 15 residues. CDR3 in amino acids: CASSVDSGRVNEQYF. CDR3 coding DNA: TGTGCCAGCAGCGTAGATAGCGGGAGGGTCAACGAGCAGTACTTC.

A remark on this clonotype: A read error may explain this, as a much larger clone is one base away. CDR3 in DNA: TGTGCCAGCAGCTTGACAAGGGATACGACTAACTATGGCTTCACCTTC. It yields the protein CASSLTRDTTNYGFTF. V usage is TRBV5-5 and J usage is TRBJ1-2; no clear D. Germline V gene lookup returns CDR1 SGHKS and CDR2 YYEKEE (reference sequence). The CDR3 totals 16 residues.

The CDR3 loop reads CASSLGREKLFF. In nucleotides, the CDR3 is TGTGCCAGCAGCTTAGGTCGTGAAAAACTGTTTTTT. The chain carries TRBV7-2 and TRBJ1-4; no definite D call. CDR3 size: 12 residues. With 1 base removed from V and 7 bases from J, the gap between germline ends came to 4 bases. Looked up from germline, CDR1 is SGHTA and CDR2 is FQGNSA.

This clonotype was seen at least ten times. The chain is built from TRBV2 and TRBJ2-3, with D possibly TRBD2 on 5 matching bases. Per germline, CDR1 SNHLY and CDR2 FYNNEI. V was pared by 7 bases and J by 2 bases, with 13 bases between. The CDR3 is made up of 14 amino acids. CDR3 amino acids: CASKEGSNTDTQYF. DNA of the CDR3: TGTGCCAGCAAAGAGGGCTCCAACACAGATACGCAGTATTTT.

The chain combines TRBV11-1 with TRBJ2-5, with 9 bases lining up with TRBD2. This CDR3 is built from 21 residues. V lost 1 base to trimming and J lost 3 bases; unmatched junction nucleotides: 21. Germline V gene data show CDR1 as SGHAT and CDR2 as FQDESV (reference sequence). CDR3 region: CASSLVRLAGAFAGREETQYF. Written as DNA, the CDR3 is TGTGCCAGCAGCTTAGTGAGGTTAGCGGGGGCCTTCGCTGGCCGTGAAGAGACCCAGTACTTC.

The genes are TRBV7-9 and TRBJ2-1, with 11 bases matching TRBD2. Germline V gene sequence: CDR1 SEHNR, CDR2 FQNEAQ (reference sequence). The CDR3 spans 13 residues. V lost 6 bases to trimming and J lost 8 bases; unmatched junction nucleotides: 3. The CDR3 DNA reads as TGTGCCAGCAGACTAGCGGGAGAGGATGAGCAGTTCTTC. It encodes CASRLAGEDEQFF.

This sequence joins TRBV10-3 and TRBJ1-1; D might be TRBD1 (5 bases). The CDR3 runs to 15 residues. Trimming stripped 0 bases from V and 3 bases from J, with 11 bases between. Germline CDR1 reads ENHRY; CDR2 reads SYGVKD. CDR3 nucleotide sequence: TGTGCCATCAGTGAGTCGAAGGGGCTTTACACTGAAGCTTTCTTT. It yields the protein CAISESKGLYTEAFF.

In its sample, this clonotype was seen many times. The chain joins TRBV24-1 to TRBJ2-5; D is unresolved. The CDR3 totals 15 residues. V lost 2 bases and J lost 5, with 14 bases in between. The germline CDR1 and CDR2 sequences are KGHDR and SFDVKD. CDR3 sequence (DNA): TGTGCCACCAGTGATTCAGCAACTGCTTCGGAGACCCAGTACTTC. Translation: CATSDSATASETQYF.

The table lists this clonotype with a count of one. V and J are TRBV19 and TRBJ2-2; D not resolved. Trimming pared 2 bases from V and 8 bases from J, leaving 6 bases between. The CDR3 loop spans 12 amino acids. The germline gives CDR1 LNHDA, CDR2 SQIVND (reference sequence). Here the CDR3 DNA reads TGTGCCAGTAGTATACGGCATGGGGAGCTGTTTTTT. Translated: CASSIRHGELFF.

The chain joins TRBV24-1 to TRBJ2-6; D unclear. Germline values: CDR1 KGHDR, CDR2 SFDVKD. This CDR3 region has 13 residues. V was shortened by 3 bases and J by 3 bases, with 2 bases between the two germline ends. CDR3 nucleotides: TGTGCCACCAGTGATCGTGGGGCCAACGTCCTGACTTTC. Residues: CATSDRGANVLTF.

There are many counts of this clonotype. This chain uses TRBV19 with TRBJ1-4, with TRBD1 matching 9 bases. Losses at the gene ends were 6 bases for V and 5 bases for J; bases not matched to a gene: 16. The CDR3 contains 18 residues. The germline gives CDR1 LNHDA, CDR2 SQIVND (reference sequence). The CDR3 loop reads CASSRPGQGHPENEKLFF. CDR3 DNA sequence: TGTGCCAGTAGCCGCCCGGGACAGGGCCACCCGGAGAATGAAAAACTGTTTTTT.

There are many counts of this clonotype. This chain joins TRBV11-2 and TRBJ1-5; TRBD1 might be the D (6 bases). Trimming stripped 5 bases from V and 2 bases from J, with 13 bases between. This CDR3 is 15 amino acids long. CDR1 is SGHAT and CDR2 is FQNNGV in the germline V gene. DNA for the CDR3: TGTGCCAGCAGCGTACAGGGCCTTGGCAATCAGCCCCAGCATTTT. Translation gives CASSVQGLGNQPQHF.

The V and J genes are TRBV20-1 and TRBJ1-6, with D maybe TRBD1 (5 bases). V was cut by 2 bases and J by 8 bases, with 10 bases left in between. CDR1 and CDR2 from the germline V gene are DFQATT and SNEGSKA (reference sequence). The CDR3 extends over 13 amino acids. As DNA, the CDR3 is TGCAGTGCTAGACAGGGAAGCTATTCACCCCTCCACTTT. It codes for CSARQGSYSPLHF.

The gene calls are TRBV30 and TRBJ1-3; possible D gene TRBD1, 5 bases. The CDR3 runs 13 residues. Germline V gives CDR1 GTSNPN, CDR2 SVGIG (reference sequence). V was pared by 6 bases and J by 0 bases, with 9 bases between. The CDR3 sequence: CACTGVSGNTIYF. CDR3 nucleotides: TGTGCCTGTACGGGGGTCTCTGGAAACACCATATATTTT.

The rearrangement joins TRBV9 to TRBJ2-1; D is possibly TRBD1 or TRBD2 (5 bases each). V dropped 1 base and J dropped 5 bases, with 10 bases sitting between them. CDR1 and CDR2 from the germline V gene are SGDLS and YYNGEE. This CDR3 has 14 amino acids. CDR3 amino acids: CASSVFGTDNEQFF. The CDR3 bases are TGTGCCAGCAGCGTATTCGGGACCGACAATGAGCAGTTCTTC. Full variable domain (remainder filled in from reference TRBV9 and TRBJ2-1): DSGVTQTPKHLITATGQRVTLRCSPRSGDLSVYWYQQSLDQGLQFLIQYYNGEERAKGNILERFSAQQFPDLHSELNLSSLELGDSALYFCASSVFGTDNEQFFGPGTRLTVL.

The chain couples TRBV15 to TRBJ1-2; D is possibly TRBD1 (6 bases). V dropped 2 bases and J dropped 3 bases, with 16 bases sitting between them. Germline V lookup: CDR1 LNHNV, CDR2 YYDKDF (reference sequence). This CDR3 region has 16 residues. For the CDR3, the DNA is TGTGCCACCAGCAGACCTACCTGGGACACCCACTATGGCTACACCTTC. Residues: CATSRPTWDTHYGYTF.

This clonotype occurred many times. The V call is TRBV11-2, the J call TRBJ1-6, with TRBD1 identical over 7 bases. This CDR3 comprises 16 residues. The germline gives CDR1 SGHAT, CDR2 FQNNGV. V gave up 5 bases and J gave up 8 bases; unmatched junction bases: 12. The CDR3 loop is CASSGHSQGTDSPLHF. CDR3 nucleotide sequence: TGTGCCAGCAGCGGCCACTCACAGGGGACGGATTCACCCCTCCACTTT.